The T cell receptor (beta chain) under discussion was sequenced for a study of blood T cell repertoires in COVID-19. Background on the study: Samples representing acute and convalescent COVID-19 were sourced from the United States, Italy and Spain.

The length of the CDR3 is 12 residues. Germline CDR1 is GTSNPN and CDR2 is SVGIG (reference sequence). V trimming: 8 bases; J trimming: 2 bases; junction bases outside the gene matches: 3. Participants were aged roughly 18 to 100 years from about two dozen US areas. The assay was immunoSEQ multiplex PCR, and TCRdb's table has in-frame clones only and misses some. The repertoire includes approximately 150,000 clones, around 80% of them detected once, and around 5% sits in the top ten. The sample comprised PBMCs or T cells enriched from blood (not recorded which). The receptor comes from a man aged 70 or older who had been exposed to COVID-19. This chain connects TRBV30 to TRBJ1-3; 7 nucleotides line up with TRBD1. The CDR3 sequence: CAGTGAGNTIYF. The CDR3 DNA reads as TGTGCCGGAACAGGGGCTGGAAACACCATATATTTT. Using reference TRBV30 and TRBJ1-3 for the parts outside the CDR3, the full variable domain is SQTIHQWPATLVQPVGSPLSLECTVEGTSNPNLYWYRQAAGRGLQLLFYSVGIGQISSEVPQNLSASRPQDRQFILSSKKLLLSDSGFYLCAGTGAGNTIYFGEGSWLTVV.